This T cell receptor beta chain was recorded in a study of T cell repertoires in cytomegalovirus infection. Findings and caveats of the study: Summed frequency of shared TCR beta families picked out CMV carriers who also had the relevant HLA.

J gave up 0 bases and V 3 bases, and 6 bases lay outside the gene matches. The length of the CDR3 is 17 residues. This clonotype was seen at least ten times. The antigen is undetermined. TCRdb passed the reads through MiXCR, listing each CDR3 protein once. This table holds 250,000 or so distinct CDR3 sequences, over 15% found once. The rearrangement uses TRBV12-3 or TRBV12-4 and TRBJ2-3; 10 bases map to TRBD2. Source material: CD8+ T cells from PBMCs. This TCR came from a human donor in good health (CMV status not recorded). Some clones in this sample may be carry-over from other donors' samples. As DNA, the CDR3 is TGTGCCAGCAGTTTCACCGGGACTAGCGTAAGCACAGATACGCAGTATTTT. This sequence encodes CASSFTGTSVSTDTQYF.